This TCR beta chain was captured by sequencing in a study of blood T cell repertoires in COVID-19. Study as a whole: COVID-19 samples collected from the United States, Italy and Spain covered acute and convalescent phases. The cDNA or gDNA used as material had been derived from T cells, B-cell-depleted T cells, or PBMCs.

This CDR3 comprises 16 residues. Produced via immunoSEQ multiplex PCR; TCRdb's table is partial and in-frame only. The sample lists about 74,000 clones, 84% seen once, with around 13% in the top ten. The TCR was taken from a human donor in a cohort sampled during active COVID-19. This chain links TRBV21-1 with TRBJ2-3; the DNA was not used to check the table's D call, TRBD1. TRBV21-1 is annotated as a pseudogene. Material for sequencing was peripheral blood. The CDR3 reads CASILGGRDSTDTQYF. The CDR3 DNA sequence: TGTGCCAGCATTCTTGGGGGCCGGGACAGCACAGATACGCAGTATTTT.